One sample yielded the 28 T cell receptor beta chains listed below, sequenced in a study of blood T cell repertoires in COVID-19 (TCRdb year 2020). Receptor amplification or capture employed the immunoSEQ multiplex PCR assay. The source is immuneACCESS, and TCRdb retained only in-frame sequences with V and J called. Part of the clones is not carried over; for the studies checked, unresolved V genes explain less than half of this, and the remainder is unexplained. Counted in this sample were 200,000 to 300,000 clones; around 90% of them appeared once. The ten largest clones capture about 0.8% of the sample. The material sequenced was peripheral blood. The receptors derive from a man younger than 40 with COVID-19, enrolled during active disease.

The gene calls are TRBV4-2 and TRBJ1-2, with 10 bases lining up with TRBD1. Germline trimming cut 0 bases from V and 0 bases from J; bases unmatched to any gene: 19. The germline V gene has CDR1 LGHNA and CDR2 YNFKEQ. CDR3 length: 22 amino acids. The CDR3 region has the DNA TGTGCCAGCAGCCAAGAAGCCCGGTTTCCGACAGGGGGCCTTTCAGCTAACTATGGCTACACCTTC. This codes for CASSQEARFPTGGLSANYGYTF.

In its sample, this clone was seen once. The chain uses TRBV4-1 and TRBJ1-4; D remains ambiguous. The CDR3 is made up of 17 amino acids. V was pared by 3 bases and J by 0 bases, with 14 bases between. The V gene's germline CDR1 is MGHRA and CDR2 YSYEKL. The CDR3 is CASSQPHGIATNEKLFF. The CDR3 DNA sequence: TGCGCCAGCAGCCAGCCTCACGGTATCGCAACTAATGAAAAACTGTTTTTT.

The gene calls are TRBV5-1 and TRBJ2-5; 8 nucleotides align to TRBD2. Per germline, CDR1 SGHRS and CDR2 YFSETQ. CDR3 length: 16 residues. Germline trimming cut 0 bases from V and 5 bases from J; bases unmatched to any gene: 9. DNA for the CDR3: TGCGCCAGCAGCTTGGCCCGCGCGGGGGGATTGGAGACCCAGTACTTC. Translated: CASSLARAGGLETQYF.

This chain joins TRBV7-2 and TRBJ1-1; D gene uncertain. Germline values: CDR1 SGHTA, CDR2 FQGNSA. V was trimmed by 4 bases and J by 3 bases, leaving 18 bases between them. The CDR3 is 16 residues long. Here the CDR3 DNA reads TGTGCCAGCAGCTCACACGGGAGGGTGGCTTACACTGAAGCTTTCTTT. Protein sequence: CASSSHGRVAYTEAFF.

The V call is TRBV5-1, the J call TRBJ2-1; D not certain. The germline V gene encodes CDR1 SGHRS and CDR2 YFSETQ. CDR3 size: 13 residues. Trimming shortened V by 0 bases and J by 6 bases, and 7 bases separated the two germline ends. The chain's CDR3 is CASSLVVSNEQFF. CDR3 DNA sequence: TGCGCCAGCAGCTTGGTTGTGAGCAATGAGCAGTTCTTC. Based on the CDR3 plus reference TRBV5-1 and TRBJ2-1, the full variable domain is KAGVTQTPRYLIKTRGQQVTLSCSPISGHRSVSWYQQTPGQGLQFLFEYFSETQRNKGNFPGRFSGRQFSNSRSEMNVSTLELGDSALYLCASSLVVSNEQFFGPGTRLTVL.

As to this clone: The same CDR3 arises from other DNA sequences in this sample as well. The rearrangement links TRBV4-1 to TRBJ1-1; tentatively, D is TRBD1 (5 bases). V was shortened by 4 bases and J by 1 base, with 10 bases between the two germline ends. There are 14 residues in the CDR3. Germline V gene data show CDR1 as MGHRA and CDR2 as YSYEKL. CDR3 bases: TGCGCCAGCAGCCCAGACCAGGGGAACACTGAAGCTTTCTTT. Amino acids: CASSPDQGNTEAFF.

The V call is TRBV19, the J call TRBJ1-6, with TRBD1 as a possible D gene (5 bases). The CDR3 is 14 residues long. The V gene lost 3 bases and the J gene lost 9 bases, with 12 bases spanning the gap. Looked up from germline, CDR1 is LNHDA and CDR2 is SQIVND (reference sequence). The CDR3 spells CASSIAGMSSPLHF. CDR3 sequence (DNA): TGTGCCAGTAGTATCGCAGGGATGTCTTCACCCCTCCACTTT.

The chain couples TRBV2 to TRBJ1-4; D is ambiguous. The germline V gene encodes CDR1 SNHLY and CDR2 FYNNEI. The V and J ends lost 4 bases and 6 bases respectively, with 9 bases between them. This CDR3 is built from 13 residues. CDR3 residues: CASSAERDEKLFF. The CDR3 bases are TGTGCCAGCAGTGCGGAGCGAGATGAAAAACTGTTTTTT.

CDR3 bases: TGTGCCAGCAGTTACTCGGGGGGGAATTTTGGTCAGCCCCAGCATTTT. This encodes CASSYSGGNFGQPQHF. V and J are TRBV6-2 or TRBV6-3 and TRBJ1-5; TRBD1 is a possible D gene (5 bases). Germline V CDR1 and CDR2: MNHEY, SVGEGT. Between the trimmed V and J ends, which lost 0 bases and 6 bases, there was a span of 15 bases. The length of the CDR3 is 16 residues.

The CDR3 DNA sequence: TGCGCCAGCAGCCCCCCACGGGGGGCGCGGGGGGCCACTGAAGCTTTCTTT. It encodes CASSPPRGARGATEAFF. The chain combines TRBV4-1 with TRBJ1-1; D possibly corresponds to TRBD1 (6 bases). CDR1 is MGHRA, CDR2 YSYEKL, per germline. The CDR3 has 17 residues. V lost 4 bases to trimming and J lost 4 bases, with 22 bases between them.

V usage is TRBV6-6 and J usage is TRBJ1-1, with D unresolved. Germline lookup yields CDR1 MNHNY and CDR2 SVGAGI (reference sequence). Deletions cut 2 bases from V and 8 bases from J, with 12 bases between. The CDR3 runs to 13 residues. DNA of the CDR3: TGTGCCAGCAGTTACAGTCCGAGGAGAGAAGCTTTCTTT. It specifies CASSYSPRREAFF.

V usage is TRBV11-3 and J usage is TRBJ2-2; D is perhaps TRBD2 (5 bases). V lost 4 bases and J lost 6, with 18 bases in between. This CDR3 has 16 amino acids. Germline V gene lookup returns CDR1 SGHNT and CDR2 YENEEA. In nucleotides, the CDR3 is TGTGCCAGCAGCTCAGCGGTTTCTCCCCGCTCCGGGGAGCTGTTTTTT. It specifies CASSSAVSPRSGELFF.

The chain recombines TRBV9 with TRBJ2-5; maybe TRBD1 (6 bases). This CDR3 is 14 amino acids long. The V end lost 4 bases, the J end lost 5 bases, and 15 bases lay between the germline ends. From germline, CDR1 is SGDLS and CDR2 YYNGEE. The DNA of the CDR3 is TGTGCCAGCAGCCCCACAGGGATAGGGGAGACCCAGTACTTC. Its protein product is CASSPTGIGETQYF.

This rearrangement joins TRBV27 to TRBJ1-2; D is possibly TRBD1 (5 bases). The CDR3 runs 15 residues. The V end was cut by 3 bases, the J end by 0 bases, with 11 bases between. Germline values: CDR1 MNHEY, CDR2 SMNVEV (reference sequence). Here the CDR3 DNA reads TGTGCCAGCAGTTTTGCGGGGACTGCTAACTATGGCTACACCTTC. Its protein is CASSFAGTANYGYTF.

The chain carries TRBV12-3 or TRBV12-4 and TRBJ1-1, with unresolved D. V lost 5 bases to trimming and J lost 7 bases, with 14 bases between them. The CDR3 consists of 13 residues. DNA of the CDR3: TGTGCCAGCAGTCCCCGGTTGGACTTTGAAGCTTTCTTT. Its protein is CASSPRLDFEAFF.

V is TRBV30 and J is TRBJ2-2; 9 bases are shared with TRBD1. Per the germline V gene, CDR1 is GTSNPN and CDR2 is SVGIG (reference sequence). The CDR3 length is 16 residues. Trimming took 2 bases from V and 0 from J; bases not matched to a gene: 4. The CDR3 protein is CAWSYGQGTNTGELFF. DNA of the CDR3: TGTGCCTGGAGTTACGGACAGGGGACGAACACCGGGGAGCTGTTTTTT. Complete variable domain (other parts from reference TRBV30 and TRBJ2-2): SQTIHQWPATLVQPVGSPLSLECTVEGTSNPNLYWYRQAAGRGLQLLFYSVGIGQISSEVPQNLSASRPQDRQFILSSKKLLLSDSGFYLCAWSYGQGTNTGELFFGEGSRLTVL.

The rearrangement uses TRBV20-1 and TRBJ1-1; D gene unclear. Germline assignment: CDR1 DFQATT and CDR2 SNEGSKA (reference sequence). V shed 3 bases and J shed 0 bases, with 8 bases lying between them. The CDR3 loop spans 13 amino acids. CDR3 in DNA: TGCAGTGCTAGTCTGGGCTTGAACACTGAAGCTTTCTTT. It yields the protein CSASLGLNTEAFF.

In its sample, this clone was seen a few times. V gene TRBV25-1 combines with J gene TRBJ1-2; D is possibly TRBD1 (5 bases). The CDR3 contains 14 residues. CDR1 is MGHDK, CDR2 SYGVNS, per germline. Trimming removed 7 bases at V and 4 bases at J, with 16 bases between. The chain's CDR3 is CASTRAGDAYGYTF. The CDR3 DNA sequence: TGTGCCAGCACACGTGCGGGGGACGCCTATGGCTACACCTTC.

V usage is TRBV11-2 and J usage is TRBJ2-7; 9 bases match TRBD1. The CDR3 totals 17 residues. V was pared by 6 bases and J by 4 bases, with 16 bases of the junction left unmatched. Germline assignment: CDR1 SGHAT and CDR2 FQNNGV. CDR3 protein: CASRPKLAQGAGYEQYF. In nucleotides, the CDR3 is TGTGCCAGCAGACCAAAGCTAGCACAGGGGGCGGGTTACGAGCAGTACTTC.

The chain uses TRBV7-2 and TRBJ2-1; no firm D call. The CDR3 length is 13 residues. Looked up from germline, CDR1 is SGHTA and CDR2 is FQGNSA. Trimming took 2 bases from V and 8 from J, leaving 10 bases between them. The CDR3 coding sequence is TGTGCCAGCAGCTTAACACGAAGCGATGAGCAGTTCTTC. Its translation: CASSLTRSDEQFF.

V usage is TRBV29-1 and J usage is TRBJ2-3, with 8 bases aligning to TRBD1. The CDR3 covers 16 residues. V gave up 8 bases and J gave up 1 base; unmatched junction bases: 14. Germline CDR1 is SQVTM and CDR2 is ANQGSEA. DNA of the CDR3: TGCAGCCCCGAGGTTAGGGACAGGAGGGGCACAGATACGCAGTATTTT. Protein: CSPEVRDRRGTDTQYF.

V gene TRBV7-7 combines with J gene TRBJ2-5; 10 nucleotides match TRBD1. The CDR3 sequence is 15 residues long. In germline, CDR1 is SSHAT, CDR2 FNYEAQ (reference sequence). J was trimmed by 5 bases and V by 4 bases; bases with no gene match: 7. DNA of the CDR3: TGTGCCAGCAGCTATAATGACAGGGGGCAGGAGACCCAGTACTTC. It codes for CASSYNDRGQETQYF.

The J gene is TRBJ1-2, the V gene TRBV3-1 (or the pseudogene TRBV3-2); 7 nucleotides match TRBD1. J was trimmed by 2 bases and V by 4 bases; bases with no gene match: 7. Looked up from germline, CDR1 is LGHDT and CDR2 is YNNKEL (reference sequence). The CDR3 length is 15 residues. The CDR3 region is CASSPGQAQNYGYTF. CDR3 sequence (DNA): TGTGCCAGCAGCCCCGGACAGGCTCAAAACTATGGCTACACCTTC.

This clone has only one observation. V and J are TRBV5-1 and TRBJ2-2, with TRBD1 identical over 9 bases. V lost 0 bases to trimming and J lost 7 bases; unmatched junction nucleotides: 7. The CDR3 consists of 16 residues. Germline values: CDR1 SGHRS, CDR2 YFSETQ. CDR3 bases: TGCGCCAGCAGCTTGGAGGGACAGGGTACGGTCGGGGAGCTGTTTTTT. Its translation: CASSLEGQGTVGELFF. The full variable domain, its missing parts supplied by reference TRBV5-1 and TRBJ2-2, is KAGVTQTPRYLIKTRGQQVTLSCSPISGHRSVSWYQQTPGQGLQFLFEYFSETQRNKGNFPGRFSGRQFSNSRSEMNVSTLELGDSALYLCASSLEGQGTVGELFFGEGSRLTVL.

This chain uses TRBV9 with TRBJ1-2; 10 nucleotides agree with TRBD1. The CDR3 runs 14 residues. V lost 3 bases and J lost 4; bases outside the gene matches: 3. Germline V gives CDR1 SGDLS, CDR2 YYNGEE. CDR3 protein: CASSGQGAGYGYTF. The CDR3 nucleotides read TGTGCCAGCAGCGGACAGGGGGCTGGCTATGGCTACACCTTC.

This clone was seen just once. This chain links TRBV30 with TRBJ1-5, with 7 bases aligning to TRBD1. CDR1 and CDR2 from the germline V gene are GTSNPN and SVGIG (reference sequence). The CDR3 runs 14 residues. V shed 2 bases, J shed 5 bases, and the junction held 6 bases outside the gene matches. The CDR3 DNA follows: TGTGCCTGGAGTAGTACAGGGGATGATCAGCCCCAGCATTTT. This encodes CAWSSTGDDQPQHF.

The gene calls are TRBV6-5 and TRBJ2-1, with a tentative D call TRBD2 (6 bases). Germline V gives CDR1 MNHEY, CDR2 SVGAGI. The CDR3 runs to 12 residues. The V gene lost 5 bases and the J gene lost 12 bases, with 14 bases spanning the gap. CDR3 protein: CASSPRAGGQFF. DNA for the CDR3: TGTGCCAGCAGTCCCCGAGCGGGTGGGCAGTTCTTC.

CDR3 in amino acids: CASSLGPRTIISTDTQYF. The CDR3 DNA reads TGCGCCAGCAGCTTGGGCCCCCGCACAATAATTAGCACAGATACGCAGTATTTT. J is TRBJ2-3 and V is TRBV5-1; D remains unclear. The CDR3 contains 18 residues. Germline CDR1 SGHRS, CDR2 YFSETQ. V was shortened by 0 bases and J by 0 bases, with 17 bases between the two germline ends.